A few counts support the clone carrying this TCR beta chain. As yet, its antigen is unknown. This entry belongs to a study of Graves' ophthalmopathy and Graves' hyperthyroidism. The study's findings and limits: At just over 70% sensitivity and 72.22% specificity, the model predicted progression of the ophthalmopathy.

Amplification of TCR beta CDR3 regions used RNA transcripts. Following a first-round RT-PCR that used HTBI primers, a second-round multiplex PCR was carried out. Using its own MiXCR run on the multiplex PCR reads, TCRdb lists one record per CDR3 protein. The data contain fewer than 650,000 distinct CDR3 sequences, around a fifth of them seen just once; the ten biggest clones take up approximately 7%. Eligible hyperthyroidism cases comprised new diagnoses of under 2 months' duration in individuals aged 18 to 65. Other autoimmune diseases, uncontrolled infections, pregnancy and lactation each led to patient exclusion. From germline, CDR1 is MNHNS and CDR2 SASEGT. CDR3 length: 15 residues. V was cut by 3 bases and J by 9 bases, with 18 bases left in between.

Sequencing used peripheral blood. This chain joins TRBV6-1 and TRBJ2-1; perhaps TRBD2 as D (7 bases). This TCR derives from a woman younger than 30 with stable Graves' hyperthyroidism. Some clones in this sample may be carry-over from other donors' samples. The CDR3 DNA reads TGTGCCAGCAGTGACGCGGGGGCCTATTCTGGTGAGCAGTTCTTC. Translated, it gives CASSDAGAYSGEQFF.